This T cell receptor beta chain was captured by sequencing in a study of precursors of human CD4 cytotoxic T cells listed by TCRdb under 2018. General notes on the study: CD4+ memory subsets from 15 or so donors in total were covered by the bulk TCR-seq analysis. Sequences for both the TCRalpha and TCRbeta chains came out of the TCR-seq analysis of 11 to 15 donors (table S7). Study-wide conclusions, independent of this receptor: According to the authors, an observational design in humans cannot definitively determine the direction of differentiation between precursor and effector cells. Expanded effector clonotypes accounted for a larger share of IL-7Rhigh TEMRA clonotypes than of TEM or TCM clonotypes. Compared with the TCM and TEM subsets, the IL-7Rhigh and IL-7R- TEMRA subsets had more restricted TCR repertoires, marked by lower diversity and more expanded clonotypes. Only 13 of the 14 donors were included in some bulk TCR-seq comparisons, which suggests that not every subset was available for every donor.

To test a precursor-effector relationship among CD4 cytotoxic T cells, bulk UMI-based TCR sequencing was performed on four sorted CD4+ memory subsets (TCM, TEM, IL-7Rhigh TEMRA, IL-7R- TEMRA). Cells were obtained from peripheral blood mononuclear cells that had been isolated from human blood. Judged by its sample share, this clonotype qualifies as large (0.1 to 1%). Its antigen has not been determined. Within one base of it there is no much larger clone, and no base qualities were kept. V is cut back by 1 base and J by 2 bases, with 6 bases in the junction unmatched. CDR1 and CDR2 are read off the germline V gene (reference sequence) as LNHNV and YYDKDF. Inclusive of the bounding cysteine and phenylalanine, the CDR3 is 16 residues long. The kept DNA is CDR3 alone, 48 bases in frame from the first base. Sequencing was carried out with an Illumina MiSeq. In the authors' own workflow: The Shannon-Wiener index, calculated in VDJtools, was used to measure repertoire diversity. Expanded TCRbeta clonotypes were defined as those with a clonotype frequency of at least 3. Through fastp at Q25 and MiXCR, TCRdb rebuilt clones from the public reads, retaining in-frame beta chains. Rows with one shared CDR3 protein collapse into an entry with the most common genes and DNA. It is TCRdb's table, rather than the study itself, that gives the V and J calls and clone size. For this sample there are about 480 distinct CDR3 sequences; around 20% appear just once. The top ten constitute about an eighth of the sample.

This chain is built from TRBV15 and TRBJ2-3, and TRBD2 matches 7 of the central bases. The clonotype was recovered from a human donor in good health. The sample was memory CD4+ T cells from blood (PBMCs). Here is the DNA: TGTGCCACCAGCAGAGGTACTAGCGAGACCACAGATACGCAGTATTTT. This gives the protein CATSRGTSETTDTQYF.